This T cell receptor beta chain was sequenced for a study of Graves' ophthalmopathy and Graves' hyperthyroidism. Study-wide findings and caveats: Most clonotypes expanded in thyroid above 0.001 frequency were present in blood too. The study's model predicted ophthalmopathy progression at 70.59% sensitivity and 72.22% specificity.

Trimming cost V 6 bases and J 7 bases, with 12 bases left between them. The CDR3 runs to 13 residues. CDR1 and CDR2 from the germline V gene are MNHEY and SVGAGI. RNA transcripts provided the template for amplifying TCR beta CDR3 regions. The first round was an RT-PCR with HTBI primers, and the second round was a multiplex PCR. Each CDR3 protein gets one entry after TCRdb re-called the multiplex PCR reads with MiXCR. The data contain under 250,000 distinct CDR3 sequences, just under 30% of them seen just once; the ten biggest clones take up around 9.8%. This clonotype was counted many times. Its cognate antigen is unknown.

The receptor comes from a man over 45 with Graves' ophthalmopathy. The sequenced material came from peripheral blood. The rearrangement joins TRBV6-5 to TRBJ2-2, with D perhaps matching TRBD2 (5 bases). CDR3 in DNA: TGTGCCAGCAGGATTACAGAGGGCGGGGAGCTGTTTTTT. Translation gives CASRITEGGELFF.